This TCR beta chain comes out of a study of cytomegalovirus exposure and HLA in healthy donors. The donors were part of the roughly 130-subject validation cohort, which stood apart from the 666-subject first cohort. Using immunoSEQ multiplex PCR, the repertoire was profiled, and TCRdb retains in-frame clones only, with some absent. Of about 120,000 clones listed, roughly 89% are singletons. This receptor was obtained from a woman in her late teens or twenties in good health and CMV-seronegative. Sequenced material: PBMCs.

The CDR3 protein is CASSTRGAPDTQYF. The CDR3 region has the DNA TGTGCCAGCTCAACTCGGGGGGCCCCAGATACGCAGTATTTT. The chain links TRBV18 to TRBJ2-3; possibly TRBD2 for D (7 bases). V was pared by 5 bases and J by 4 bases, with 13 bases between. The CDR3 spans 14 residues. Germline V lookup: CDR1 KGHSH, CDR2 LQKENI.